Following are 3 T cell receptor beta chains from one sample sequenced in a study of CD8+ T cells in alopecia areata. Investigators isolated RNA and reverse transcribed it into cDNA to act as the sequencing template. Sequencing used immunoSEQ multiplex PCR; TCRdb keeps in-frame clones, though not all of them. In the table there are about 260,000 clones, 60% of which are singletons. Treatment given: oral pan-JAK inhibitor, 5-10 mg twice daily. This specimen consisted of CD4+ T cells sorted from blood, obtained around week 54, from a patient treated with tofacitinib. The receptors originated from a human donor with alopecia areata.

The chain links TRBV6-5 to TRBJ1-6, with a tentative D call TRBD1 (5 bases). The V gene lost 2 bases and the J gene lost 10 bases, with 15 bases spanning the gap. This CDR3 is 15 amino acids long. Germline V gene sequence: CDR1 MNHEY, CDR2 SVGAGI. The chain's CDR3 is CASSYGSTVPSPLHF. In DNA, the CDR3 is TGTGCCAGCAGTTACGGGTCGACAGTCCCGTCACCCCTCCACTTT.

The rearrangement joins TRBV29-1 to TRBJ2-1; D may be TRBD2 (6 bases). The CDR3 spans 16 residues. Germline CDR1 and CDR2: SQVTM and ANQGSEA. The ends were cut back, 5 bases at V and 2 bases at J, with 19 bases in the middle. The CDR3 nucleotides read TGCAGCGTTTTGGGCCGCGGGGACCAAACCTACAATGAGCAGTTCTTC. Its protein is CSVLGRGDQTYNEQFF.

V gene TRBV9 combines with J gene TRBJ1-1, with 7 bases that match TRBD1. The CDR3 totals 16 residues. The germline V gene has CDR1 SGDLS and CDR2 YYNGEE. Trimming removed 0 bases from V and 0 bases from J; junction bases left unmatched: 5. The CDR3 here is CASSVVRGGLNTEAFF. The CDR3 region has the DNA TGTGCCAGCAGCGTAGTAAGAGGGGGCCTGAACACTGAAGCTTTCTTT.